The sequence of this TCR beta chain was determined in a study of shared clonotypes between healthy human individuals. At the level of the study: The donor group consisted of a couple of women and three men, aged 18 to 49. Study-level findings and limits: The small donor group covered limited genetic and exposure diversity.

This clone was counted ten times or more. The antigen remains unidentified. Other DNA sequences in the same sample also yield this CDR3. Germline assignment: CDR1 SQVTM and CDR2 ANQGSEA. The CDR3 loop spans 14 amino acids. V lost 6 bases and J 5 bases, leaving 19 bases between the germline ends. The run depth of the assay was deep. Evenly divided among several immunoSEQ plates was the genomic DNA of each subset. Produced via immunoSEQ multiplex PCR; TCRdb's table is partial and in-frame only. Here the sample spans about 490,000 clones, around 78% being singletons. Material: PBMCs. The chain joins TRBV29-1 to TRBJ1-1, with a possible D match to TRBD1 (5 bases). This sequence originates from a woman in her thirties or forties in good health. Some clones in this sample may be carry-over from other donors' samples. CDR3 bases: TGCAGCGTAGCACTCGGGACGGCGGGTACTGAAGCTTTCTTT. Translated, it gives CSVALGTAGTEAFF. Full variable domain (remainder filled in from reference TRBV29-1 and TRBJ1-1): SAVISQKPSRDICQRGTSLTIQCQVDSQVTMMFWYRQQPGQSLTLIATANQGSEATYESGFVIDKFPISRPNLTFSTLTVSNMSPEDSSIYLCSVALGTAGTEAFFGQGTRLTVV.